Below, 18 T cell receptor beta chains from the same sample are listed, as sequenced in a study of T cells in Graves' hyperthyroidism and ophthalmopathy. Using RNA transcripts as the source, TCR beta CDR3 regions were amplified. Primed by the HTBI set, a first-round RT-PCR was run on the TCR CDR3. One entry per CDR3 protein, called by TCRdb with MiXCR from the multiplex PCR reads. The table lists hundreds of thousands of distinct CDR3 sequences, about 45% of them singletons. Material for sequencing was peripheral blood or thyroid tissue (not recorded which). These receptors came from an adult man with Graves' disease, either hyperthyroidism or ophthalmopathy (not recorded which).

This chain connects TRBV7-9 to TRBJ2-7, with 12 nucleotides matching TRBD1. This CDR3 is 14 amino acids long. V lost 6 bases to trimming and J lost 3 bases; unmatched junction nucleotides: 3. Germline assignment: CDR1 SEHNR and CDR2 FQNEAQ (reference sequence). DNA of the CDR3: TGTGCCAGCAGGGGGACAGGGGGCGACTACGAGCAGTACTTC. Translation: CASRGTGGDYEQYF.

This clonotype was detected only once. The junction and the germline gene differ at one end; a read error may be behind it. The chain joins TRBV7-9 to TRBJ2-7, with D perhaps TRBD1 (5 bases). The CDR3 loop spans 13 amino acids. Germline CDR1 reads SEHNR; CDR2 reads FQNEAQ (reference sequence). The CDR3 DNA reads TGTGCCGGCAGCTTAGCAGGGTCCTACGAGCAGTACTTC. It encodes CAGSLAGSYEQYF.

The genes are TRBV10-3 and TRBJ2-5, with 11 bases identical to TRBD2. The CDR3 loop spans 13 amino acids. Trimming removed 10 bases from V and 5 bases from J; junction bases left unmatched: 6. Germline-derived CDR1 and CDR2 are ENHRY and SYGVKD. CDR3 sequence: CASTSGRVETQYF. CDR3 nucleotides: TGTGCCAGCACTAGCGGGAGAGTGGAGACCCAGTACTTC.

This clonotype came up many times. The V gene is TRBV2, the J gene TRBJ1-2; D call uncertain. Germline-derived CDR1 and CDR2 are SNHLY and FYNNEI. The CDR3 runs 12 residues. The germline V and J ends were trimmed by 5 bases and 5 bases, with 9 bases remaining between them. The CDR3 nucleotides are TGTGCCAGCAGTACGGGTCCGTATGGCTACACCTTC. This gives the protein CASSTGPYGYTF.

In this sample, this clonotype turned up a few times. V usage is TRBV12-3 or TRBV12-4 and J usage is TRBJ2-7; 9 nucleotides match TRBD2. The CDR3 has 16 residues. Germline trimming cut 2 bases from V and 4 bases from J; bases unmatched to any gene: 9. CDR3 sequence (DNA): TGTGCCAGCAGTTTAAGTCCTAGCGGGATGTGGTACGAGCAGTACTTC. Protein product: CASSLSPSGMWYEQYF.

This sequence joins TRBV3-1 and TRBJ1-1; D is perhaps TRBD1 (5 bases). V was clipped by 4 bases and J by 4 bases, with 13 bases between them. Germline assignment: CDR1 LGHDT and CDR2 YNNKEL (reference sequence). CDR3 length equals 14 residues. The CDR3 nucleotides are TGTGCCAGCAGCCCCTCGGCCAGGGCCACTGAAGCTTTCTTT. Protein: CASSPSARATEAFF. Using reference TRBV3-1 and TRBJ1-1 for the parts outside the CDR3, the full variable domain is DTAVSQTPKYLVTQMGNDKSIKCEQNLGHDTMYWYKQDSKKFLKIMFSYNNKELIINETVPNRFSPKSPDKAHLNLHINSLELGDSAVYFCASSPSARATEAFFGQGTRLTVV.

This clonotype was seen just once. At one end, the junction sequence differs from germline, possibly due to a read error. The V call is TRBV20-1, the J call TRBJ2-6; no reliable D call. Germline values: CDR1 DFQATT, CDR2 SNEGSKA (reference sequence). This CDR3 spans 12 amino acids. CDR3 nucleotide sequence: TGCAGTGCTAGCGCCAGGTTGAACACTGAAGCTTTC. Its protein is CSASARLNTEAF.

The sample holds many counts of this clonotype. This sequence joins TRBV2 and TRBJ1-4; 10 bases fit TRBD1. CDR3 length equals 14 residues. J was trimmed by 6 bases and V by 6 bases; bases with no gene match: 4. Per the germline V gene, CDR1 is SNHLY and CDR2 is FYNNEI. The CDR3 nucleotides read TGTGCCAGCAGCCAGGGACAGGGGCATGAAAAACTGTTTTTT. Protein: CASSQGQGHEKLFF.

Regarding this clonotype: A read error is possible here, since a much larger clone lies one base away. J is TRBJ1-4 and V is TRBV9; a possible D gene is TRBD1 (5 bases). Germline V gene sequence: CDR1 SGDLS, CDR2 YYNGEE. The CDR3 sequence is 15 residues long. CDR3 in amino acids: CASSVGGRVDEKLLF. CDR3 DNA: TGTGCCAGCAGCGTAGGCGGCAGGGTGGATGAAAAACTGCTTTTT.

Worth noting for this clonotype: At one end, the junction sequence differs from germline, possibly due to a read error. The chain combines TRBV7-2 with TRBJ2-2; a possible D gene is TRBD2 (5 bases). The CDR3 has 12 residues. Germline V gives CDR1 SGHTA, CDR2 FQGNSA. CDR3 region: CASSLNTGEPFF. Written as DNA, the CDR3 is TGTGCCAGCAGCTTGAACACCGGGGAGCCGTTTTTT. Full variable domain (outside the CDR3, taken from reference TRBV7-2 and TRBJ2-2): GAGVSQSPSNKVTEKGKDVELRCDPISGHTALYWYRQSLGQGLEFLIYFQGNSAPDKSGLPSDRFSAERTGGSVSTLTIQRTQQEDSAVYLCASSLNTGEPFFGEGSRLTVL.

The chain couples TRBV7-8 to TRBJ1-5; D unclear. With 8 bases removed from V and 1 base from J, the gap between germline ends came to 9 bases. The CDR3 runs to 13 residues. CDR1 is SGHVS and CDR2 is FQNEAQ in the germline V gene. The CDR3 DNA sequence: TGTGCCAGCGCTGTCAGCAGCAATCAGCCCCAGCATTTT. It codes for CASAVSSNQPQHF.

Ten or more counts support this clonotype. The chain links TRBV7-2 to TRBJ1-1, with 7 nucleotides matching TRBD1. The CDR3 has 15 residues. V gave up 1 base and J gave up 5 bases; unmatched junction bases: 7. The V gene's germline CDR1 is SGHTA and CDR2 FQGNSA. CDR3 in DNA: TGTGCCAGCAGCTTAGACGACAGGGCGTGGACTGAAGCTTTCTTT. Its translation: CASSLDDRAWTEAFF. Complete variable domain (other parts from reference TRBV7-2 and TRBJ1-1): GAGVSQSPSNKVTEKGKDVELRCDPISGHTALYWYRQSLGQGLEFLIYFQGNSAPDKSGLPSDRFSAERTGGSVSTLTIQRTQQEDSAVYLCASSLDDRAWTEAFFGQGTRLTVV.

V usage is TRBV10-3 and J usage is TRBJ2-7; D perhaps matches TRBD2 (5 bases). V lost 7 bases, J lost 1 base, and 11 bases lay in between. Germline CDR1 and CDR2: ENHRY and SYGVKD. The CDR3 sequence is 13 residues long. CDR3 sequence (DNA): TGTGCCATCAAAGCGGAAGTGTCCTACGAGCAGTACTTC. Its protein product is CAIKAEVSYEQYF.

The chain combines TRBV20-1 with TRBJ1-6; 7 bases map to TRBD1. J lost 9 bases, V lost 3 bases, and 11 bases had no gene match. CDR1 DFQATT and CDR2 SNEGSKA come from the germline V gene (reference sequence). This CDR3 spans 15 amino acids. In nucleotides, the CDR3 is TGCAGTGCTAGGGGCTACGGGACAGAAGCTTCACCCCTCCACTTT. Encoded protein: CSARGYGTEASPLHF.

The genes are TRBV2 and TRBJ1-4, with TRBD1 matching over 9 bases. The germline V gene has CDR1 SNHLY and CDR2 FYNNEI. The CDR3 loop spans 15 amino acids. The V gene end was trimmed by 5 bases and the J gene end by 4 bases; junction bases not matched to a gene: 5. CDR3 bases: TGTGCCAGCAGTATGGACAGGGGCGTTAATGAAAAACTGTTTTTT. Amino acid sequence: CASSMDRGVNEKLFF.

This clonotype was found a few times. The chain's CDR3 is CASSLSGGEGYEQYF. CDR3 sequence (DNA): TGTGCCAGCAGTTTATCCGGCGGGGAGGGCTACGAGCAGTACTTC. This chain links TRBV12-3 or TRBV12-4 with TRBJ2-7; 7 bases align to TRBD2. V lost 2 bases, J lost 3 bases, and 7 bases stayed unmatched. The CDR3 loop spans 15 amino acids.

This chain joins TRBV24-1 and TRBJ2-5; 7 bases align to TRBD1. Germline V gives CDR1 KGHDR, CDR2 SFDVKD. The CDR3 consists of 15 residues. V shed 4 bases and J 0 bases; nucleotides not matched to a gene: 4. The CDR3 loop reads CATSEPGTDQETQYF. The CDR3 region has the DNA TGTGCCACCAGTGAACCGGGGACAGACCAAGAGACCCAGTACTTC.

The rearrangement joins TRBV3-1 to TRBJ1-6; D gene unclear. CDR3 size: 14 residues. The V gene lost 0 bases and the J gene lost 10 bases, with 10 bases spanning the gap. Germline CDR1 is LGHDT and CDR2 is YNNKEL (reference sequence). Here the CDR3 reads CASSQEGGISPLHF. For the CDR3, the DNA is TGTGCCAGCAGCCAAGAAGGCGGGATCTCACCCCTCCACTTT.